This T cell receptor beta chain emerged from a study of T cells in Graves' hyperthyroidism and ophthalmopathy. Across the whole study: Upon initial diagnosis and before any treatment, peripheral blood was collected. Study findings and constraints: The majority of expanded thyroid clonotypes above 0.001 also appeared in blood. A model of 13 V-J pairs discriminated ophthalmopathy from stable hyperthyroidism.

This clonotype was picked up a small number of times. Its antigen remains unknown. Thyroid ultrasound, orbital computed tomography, clinical symptoms, and serum thyroxine and TRAb underpinned diagnoses. Per the germline V gene, CDR1 is MNHEY and CDR2 is SVGEGT. Trimming took 5 bases from V and 7 from J, leaving 15 bases between them. This CDR3 region has 14 residues. Authors of the study amplified TCR beta CDR3 regions from RNA transcripts. Carried out on the TCR CDR3, a first-round RT-PCR used the HTBI primer set. TCRdb reprocessed the multiplex PCR reads with MiXCR, giving one entry per CDR3 protein. Among some 460,000 distinct CDR3 sequences listed, approximately 14% were seen once.

The rearrangement links TRBV6-2 or TRBV6-3 to TRBJ2-4; D may be TRBD1 or TRBD2 (5 bases each). Sequenced input: blood. This receptor was obtained from a woman under 30 with Graves' hyperthyroidism. The CDR3 loop is CASSRDGSSNIQYF. The CDR3 nucleotides read TGTGCCAGCAGTCGGGACGGATCAAGTAACATTCAGTACTTC.